This T cell receptor (beta chain) stems from a study of identical twins. A universal primer site was incorporated via template switching, and the cDNA contained unique molecular identifiers. One entry per CDR3 protein, called by TCRdb with MiXCR from the 5' RACE reads. This sample yields more than 600,000 distinct CDR3 sequences, of which approximately 18% are seen a single time; over 10% belongs to the top ten. No donor was unhealthy or non-Caucasian. The CDR3 is 17 amino acids. CDR1 is SEHNR, CDR2 FQNEAQ, per germline (reference sequence). The V gene end was trimmed by 4 bases and the J gene end by 0 bases; junction bases not matched to a gene: 8. These same records also appear under a second study, on T cells expressing NK-cell markers. That report notes: Dominant NKG2C+ clonotype frequencies of about 1.0-7.5% of CD8+ T cells were measured in about 6 donors.

This clonotype was obtained from a woman younger than 30 in good health. The chain has TRBV7-9 and TRBJ1-5; 8 nucleotides match TRBD1. The sample comprised PBMCs. CDR3: CASSSTGAFYSNQPQHF. The DNA for the CDR3 is TGTGCCAGCAGCTCGACAGGGGCCTTCTATAGCAATCAGCCCCAGCATTTT.